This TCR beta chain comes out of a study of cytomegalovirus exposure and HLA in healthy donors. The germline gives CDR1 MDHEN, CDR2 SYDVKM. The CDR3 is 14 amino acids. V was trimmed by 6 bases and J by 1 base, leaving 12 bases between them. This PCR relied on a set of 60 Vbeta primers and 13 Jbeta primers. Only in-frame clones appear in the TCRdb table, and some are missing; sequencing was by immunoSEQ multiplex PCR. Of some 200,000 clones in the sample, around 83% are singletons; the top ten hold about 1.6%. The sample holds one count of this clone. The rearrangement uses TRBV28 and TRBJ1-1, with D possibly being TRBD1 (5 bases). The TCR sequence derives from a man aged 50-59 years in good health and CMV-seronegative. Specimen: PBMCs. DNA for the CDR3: TGTGCCAGCAGGCTAGGGACTCCGAACACTGAAGCTTTCTTT. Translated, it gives CASRLGTPNTEAFF.